This T cell receptor beta chain comes out of a study of metastatic and nonmetastatic thyroid tumors. Each patient came to thyroid surgery without any prior treatment (of any kind). The CDR3 runs 13 residues. The ends were cut back, 2 bases at V and 3 bases at J, with 5 bases in the middle. Looked up from germline, CDR1 is SGHRS and CDR2 is YFSETQ. TCRdb re-called the PCR reads with MiXCR. Of approximately 35,000 clones in the sample, roughly a third are singletons; the top ten hold roughly 22%. The chain combines TRBV5-1 with TRBJ2-2, with D possibly being TRBD2 (5 bases). The sequence was obtained from a female donor with papillary thyroid cancer or a benign thyroid nodule (not recorded which). Some clones in this sample may be carry-over from other donors' samples. Sequenced: tumor tissue. Here the CDR3 reads CASSFGDTGELFF. DNA of the CDR3: TGCGCCAGCAGCTTCGGGGACACCGGGGAGCTGTTTTTT.